The clone carrying this TCR beta chain has ten or more counts. Its antigen is undetermined. The data originate from a study of blood T cells in healthy people across ages. Study results and caveats: There was a strong correlation between TCR beta diversity and naive T cell percentage. Diversity estimates drawn from one million T cells were deemed underestimates. What prevented conclusive comparison of naive and antigen-experienced cells was that PBMCs were unsorted.

The authors extracted at least 6 micrograms of total RNA per sample. Combining a sample-barcoded 5' primer with a J-beta primer mix, a second PCR ran for about 7 to 12 cycles. TCRdb reanalysed the 5' RACE reads using MiXCR and keeps one entry per CDR3 protein. The sample consists of roughly 680,000 distinct CDR3 sequences, under 65% of them appearing once. V was pared by 0 bases and J by 0 bases, with 5 bases of the junction left unmatched. Germline CDR1 reads DFQATT; CDR2 reads SNEGSKA (reference sequence). The CDR3 is 16 amino acids. V usage is TRBV20-1 and J usage is TRBJ2-1; 7 bases are shared with TRBD1. Sequences were obtained from blood. The sequence was obtained from an elderly woman in good health. The DNA for the CDR3 is TGCAGTGCTAGAGATAGGCGGACAGGCTCCTACAATGAGCAGTTCTTC. Protein: CSARDRRTGSYNEQFF.